This T cell receptor beta chain derives from a study of response to subunit inactivated influenza vaccine. Points from the study as a whole: Authors suggested few new T cells are recruited by each seasonal influenza vaccination.

This clonotype was seen only a few times. Its antigen remains unknown. This CDR3 has 17 amino acids. V lost 0 bases and J 1 base, leaving 10 bases between the germline ends. The V gene's germline CDR1 is MNHEY and CDR2 SVGAGI. From the RT-PCR reads, TCRdb called clonotypes with MiXCR, one entry per CDR3 protein. The sample records hundreds of thousands of distinct CDR3 sequences, roughly 27% being singletons. The chain is built from TRBV6-5 and TRBJ1-6; possible D gene TRBD1, 5 bases. The receptor comes from a man aged 45-60 years who received an inactivated influenza vaccine. The input for sequencing was CD4+ T cells sorted from PBMCs, taken roughly 5 days after vaccination. The CDR3 loop reads CASSYSSGASYNSPLHF. The CDR3 nucleotides read TGTGCCAGCAGTTACTCGTCTGGGGCGTCCTATAATTCACCCCTCCACTTT.